The 26 T cell receptor beta chains below were found in one sample sequenced in a study of cytomegalovirus exposure and HLA in healthy donors. Both 60 Vbeta primers and 13 Jbeta primers went into the PCR. Libraries were prepared by immunoSEQ multiplex PCR; TCRdb keeps only in-frame clonotypes and omits some of them. The sample consists of around 95,000 clones, about 75% of them appearing once. Sequencing was performed on PBMCs. All receptors derive from a man aged 25 to 45 in good health and CMV-seropositive.

This clone was seen only a few times. The chain couples TRBV19 to TRBJ1-2; weak D call: TRBD1 (5 bases). Trimming cost V 9 bases and J 7 bases, with 18 bases left between them. Germline V gene data show CDR1 as LNHDA and CDR2 as SQIVND (reference sequence). The length of the CDR3 is 13 residues. DNA of the CDR3: TGTGCCAGCGTACAGGATTCGGCGAGTGGCTACACCTTC. Translating it yields CASVQDSASGYTF.

The V and J genes are TRBV11-2 and TRBJ2-1; D perhaps matches TRBD2 (5 bases). CDR1 SGHAT and CDR2 FQNNGV come from the germline V gene. V was clipped by 1 base and J by 2 bases, with 9 bases between them. The CDR3 is 15 amino acids. The CDR3 sequence is CASSLGGSTYNEQFF. The CDR3 DNA reads TGTGCCAGCAGCTTAGGCGGGTCCACCTACAATGAGCAGTTCTTC.

CDR3 sequence: CASNLDRAYGYTF. The CDR3 bases are TGTGCCAGCAACTTGGACAGGGCCTATGGCTACACCTTC. The chain has TRBV6-1 and TRBJ1-2; TRBD1 aligns across 8 bases. The V gene's germline CDR1 is MNHNS and CDR2 SASEGT. The CDR3 loop spans 13 amino acids. V trimming: 7 bases; J trimming: 4 bases; junction bases outside the gene matches: 5.

The gene calls are TRBV7-2 and TRBJ1-2, with TRBD1 matching over 7 bases. V shed 4 bases, J shed 4 bases, and the junction held 12 bases outside the gene matches. The CDR3 has 16 residues. The germline CDR1 and CDR2 sequences are SGHTA and FQGNSA. For the CDR3, the DNA is TGTGCCAGCAGCTCTTATCCAGGGACAGTGGCCTATGGCTACACCTTC. This translates into CASSSYPGTVAYGYTF.

V usage is TRBV7-6 and J usage is TRBJ2-2, with 9 bases that match TRBD2. The V and J ends lost 3 bases and 4 bases, in that order; junction bases with no gene match: 9. CDR1 is SGHVS and CDR2 is FNYEAQ in the germline V gene. The CDR3 has 17 amino acids. CDR3 bases: TGTGCCAGCAGCTTGGACGACCCGGGACTAGCCACCGGGGAGCTGTTTTTT. This translates into CASSLDDPGLATGELFF.

The sample holds a few counts of this clone. The gene calls are TRBV10-3 and TRBJ1-5; the D gene is possibly TRBD1 (6 bases). V was clipped by 5 bases and J by 1 base, with 6 bases between them. The CDR3 runs 13 residues. Germline CDR1 and CDR2: ENHRY and SYGVKD. The CDR3 spells CAISQGSNQPQHF. The DNA for the CDR3 is TGTGCCATCAGTCAGGGGAGCAATCAGCCCCAGCATTTT.

Written as DNA, the CDR3 is TGTGCCTGGAGTTACGGGACAGGGACGAATGAGCAGTTCTTC. It encodes CAWSYGTGTNEQFF. The rearrangement uses TRBV30 and TRBJ2-1; 9 nucleotides line up with TRBD1. The CDR3 is 14 residues long. CDR1 is GTSNPN, CDR2 SVGIG, per germline (reference sequence). V was pared by 2 bases and J by 7 bases, with 6 bases of the junction left unmatched. Based on the CDR3 plus reference TRBV30 and TRBJ2-1, the full variable domain is SQTIHQWPATLVQPVGSPLSLECTVEGTSNPNLYWYRQAAGRGLQLLFYSVGIGQISSEVPQNLSASRPQDRQFILSSKKLLLSDSGFYLCAWSYGTGTNEQFFGPGTRLTVL.

As to this clone: At one boundary the junction diverges from the germline segment, which might be a read error. The chain couples TRBV7-9 to TRBJ2-1, with 9 bases identical to TRBD2. CDR1 and CDR2 from the germline V gene are SEHNR and FQNEAQ (reference sequence). The CDR3 has 15 residues. CDR3 nucleotide sequence: TGTTCCAGCAGCACCGCGGGGGGGCCAATCAATGAGCAGTTCTTC. It translates to CSSSTAGGPINEQFF.

This clone was counted once. The CDR3 reads CASSEAGDYGYTF. CDR3 DNA: TGTGCCAGCAGTGAGGCAGGGGACTATGGCTACACCTTC. This sequence joins TRBV2 and TRBJ1-2; tentative D call: TRBD1 (6 bases). The CDR3 runs 13 residues. Germline CDR1 SNHLY, CDR2 FYNNEI. V lost 3 bases, J lost 3 bases, and 8 bases lay in between.

The CDR3 spells CASSLGALAGGVTDTQYF. The DNA for the CDR3 is TGCGCCAGCAGCCTGGGAGCACTAGCGGGGGGAGTCACAGATACGCAGTATTTT. V gene TRBV5-1 combines with J gene TRBJ2-3, with TRBD2 identical over 12 bases. Germline loops: CDR1 SGHRS, CDR2 YFSETQ. V shed 4 bases and J 2 bases; nucleotides not matched to a gene: 11. The length of the CDR3 is 18 residues.

This rearrangement joins TRBV19 to TRBJ1-1, with D tentatively TRBD1 (5 bases). V lost 5 bases and J 0 bases, leaving 7 bases between the germline ends. This CDR3 has 13 amino acids. Germline CDR1 reads LNHDA; CDR2 reads SQIVND (reference sequence). This CDR3 is CASSLTVNTEAFF. The CDR3 nucleotides are TGTGCCAGTAGTCTGACAGTGAACACTGAAGCTTTCTTT.

V is TRBV4-1 and J is TRBJ1-6, with 8 bases identical to TRBD1. With V trimmed by 1 base and J by 7 bases, 0 bases remained unmatched. The CDR3 loop spans 14 amino acids. CDR1 and CDR2 (germline): MGHRA, YSYEKL. CDR3 in amino acids: CASSQGQGNSPLHF. CDR3 coding DNA: TGCGCCAGCAGCCAAGGACAGGGGAATTCACCCCTCCACTTT.

In DNA, the CDR3 is TGCGCCAGCAGACTTACTAGCGGGGTTTACAATGAGCAGTTCTTC. This sequence encodes CASRLTSGVYNEQFF. This chain joins TRBV10-2 and TRBJ2-1, with TRBD2 matching 10 bases. This CDR3 is 15 amino acids long. After removal of 6 bases from V and 4 bases from J, the junction contained 6 bases not matched to a gene. Germline V CDR1 and CDR2: WSHSY, SAAADI.

This chain uses TRBV7-9 with TRBJ2-2, with D perhaps TRBD2 (6 bases). Per germline, CDR1 SEHNR and CDR2 FQNEAQ (reference sequence). CDR3 length: 16 residues. The V and J ends lost 3 bases and 5 bases respectively, with 16 bases between them. The chain's CDR3 is CASSFTVARGTGELFF. CDR3 DNA sequence: TGTGCCAGCAGCTTCACGGTGGCACGGGGGACCGGGGAGCTGTTTTTT.

The rearrangement uses TRBV20-1 and TRBJ2-7; a possible D gene is TRBD1 (6 bases). Deletions cut 4 bases from V and 5 bases from J, with 9 bases between. Germline CDR1 reads DFQATT; CDR2 reads SNEGSKA (reference sequence). This CDR3 comprises 11 residues. The CDR3 sequence is CSAKTGNEQYF. CDR3 sequence (DNA): TGCAGTGCTAAGACAGGTAACGAGCAGTACTTC.

The chain couples TRBV5-4 to TRBJ2-7, with D unclear. V lost 0 bases and J 3 bases, leaving 4 bases between the germline ends. This CDR3 has 12 residues. CDR1 is SGHNT and CDR2 is YYREEE in the germline V gene (reference sequence). The CDR3 sequence is CASSLGGYEQYF. The CDR3 DNA follows: TGTGCCAGCAGCTTGGGAGGCTACGAGCAGTACTTC.

The J gene is TRBJ1-5, the V gene TRBV7-9; D gene uncertain. The V end lost 1 base, the J end lost 3 bases, and 7 bases lay between the germline ends. This CDR3 has 14 amino acids. CDR1 SEHNR and CDR2 FQNEAQ come from the germline V gene (reference sequence). The CDR3 protein is CASSLGLVNQPQHF. Written as DNA, the CDR3 is TGTGCCAGCAGCTTAGGACTGGTCAATCAGCCCCAGCATTTT.

The DNA for the CDR3 is TGTGCCAGTAACCCGACAGGGTGGAACTATGGCTACACCTTC. Amino acids: CASNPTGWNYGYTF. This chain uses TRBV19 with TRBJ1-2; the match to TRBD1 covers 7 bases. Germline V gives CDR1 LNHDA, CDR2 SQIVND (reference sequence). The CDR3 consists of 14 residues. V lost 7 bases, J lost 2 bases, and 7 bases stayed unmatched.

This chain connects TRBV9 to TRBJ1-4, with D tentatively TRBD1 (5 bases). V lost 0 bases and J 2 bases, leaving 14 bases between the germline ends. CDR3 size: 17 residues. CDR1 and CDR2 (germline): SGDLS, YYNGEE. CDR3 bases: TGTGCCAGCAGCGTAGGTGGAGGGACTTACACTAATGAAAAACTGTTTTTT. Amino acids: CASSVGGGTYTNEKLFF.

The chain links TRBV5-1 to TRBJ1-2, with 7 bases identical to TRBD1. The CDR3 has 16 residues. Germline CDR1 and CDR2: SGHRS and YFSETQ. J gave up 1 base and V 3 bases, and 9 bases lay outside the gene matches. Here the CDR3 reads CASSWTTGTVNYGYTF. The CDR3 nucleotides are TGCGCCAGCAGCTGGACTACCGGGACAGTTAACTATGGCTACACCTTC.

The chain carries TRBV4-1 and TRBJ2-5; 13 positions agree with TRBD2. Per germline, CDR1 MGHRA and CDR2 YSYEKL. V lost 1 base and J lost 1; bases outside the gene matches: 9. CDR3 length: 19 amino acids. The CDR3 spells CASSQALGTSGASQETQYF. For the CDR3, the DNA is TGCGCCAGCAGCCAAGCTTTGGGGACTAGCGGGGCCTCCCAAGAGACCCAGTACTTC.

This clone was counted a single time. The chain is built from TRBV5-1 and TRBJ2-1; 7 bases are shared with TRBD1. After removal of 4 bases from V and 5 bases from J, the junction contained 3 bases not matched to a gene. The CDR3 contains 13 residues. Germline V lookup: CDR1 SGHRS, CDR2 YFSETQ. The CDR3 sequence: CASSGTVNNEQFF. The CDR3 bases are TGCGCCAGCAGCGGGACAGTAAACAATGAGCAGTTCTTC.

CDR3 residues: CASSSTSGGARGTQYF. In DNA, the CDR3 is TGTGCCAGCAGCTCTACTAGCGGGGGGGCGAGGGGGACCCAGTACTTC. The chain links TRBV7-6 to TRBJ2-5, with TRBD2 matching over 13 bases. The CDR3 consists of 16 residues. The ends lost 4 bases at V and 7 bases at J; junction bases unmatched: 9. Germline V gene lookup returns CDR1 SGHVS and CDR2 FNYEAQ.

The CDR3 region is CASRRGGQSNQPQHF. The CDR3 region has the DNA TGTGCCAGCAGGCGCGGAGGGCAATCCAATCAGCCCCAGCATTTT. The J gene is TRBJ1-5, the V gene TRBV28; D remains unclear. The germline gives CDR1 MDHEN, CDR2 SYDVKM. CDR3 length: 15 amino acids. The V gene lost 6 bases and the J gene lost 3 bases, with 15 bases spanning the gap.

The V gene is TRBV7-8, the J gene TRBJ2-7; D possibly corresponds to TRBD1 (5 bases). The CDR3 loop spans 18 amino acids. The germline V gene has CDR1 SGHVS and CDR2 FQNEAQ. V was cut by 0 bases and J by 0 bases, with 18 bases left in between. The CDR3 spells CASSLAGSGLQGSYEQYF. The CDR3 DNA is TGTGCCAGCAGCTTAGCCGGGTCAGGGCTCCAGGGCTCCTACGAGCAGTACTTC. Supplemented by reference TRBV7-8 and TRBJ2-7, the full variable domain reads GAGVSQSPRYKVAKRGQDVALRCDPISGHVSLFWYQQALGQGPEFLTYFQNEAQLDKSGLPSDRFFAERPEGSVSTLKIQRTQQEDSAVYLCASSLAGSGLQGSYEQYFGPGTRLTVT.

This clone was seen only once. The chain combines TRBV28 with TRBJ2-4, with TRBD2 matching 15 bases. Germline V gene data show CDR1 as MDHEN and CDR2 as SYDVKM. The CDR3 sequence is 19 residues long. J gave up 1 base and V 5 bases, and 9 bases lay outside the gene matches. CDR3 protein: CASSPPGLAGGVAKNIQYF. The CDR3 DNA sequence: TGTGCCAGCAGTCCGCCAGGACTAGCGGGGGGGGTGGCCAAAAACATTCAGTACTTC.